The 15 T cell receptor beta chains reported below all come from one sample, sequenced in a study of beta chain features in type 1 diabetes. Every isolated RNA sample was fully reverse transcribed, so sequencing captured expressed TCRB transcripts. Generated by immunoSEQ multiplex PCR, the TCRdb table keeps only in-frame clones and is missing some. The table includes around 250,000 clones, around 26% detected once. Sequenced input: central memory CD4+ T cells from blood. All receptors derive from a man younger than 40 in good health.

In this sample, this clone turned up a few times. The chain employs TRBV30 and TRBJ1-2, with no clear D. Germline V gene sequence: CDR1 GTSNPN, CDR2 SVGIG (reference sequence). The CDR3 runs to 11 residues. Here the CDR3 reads CAYYWSYGYTF. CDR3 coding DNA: TGTGCGTACTACTGGTCCTATGGCTACACCTTC.

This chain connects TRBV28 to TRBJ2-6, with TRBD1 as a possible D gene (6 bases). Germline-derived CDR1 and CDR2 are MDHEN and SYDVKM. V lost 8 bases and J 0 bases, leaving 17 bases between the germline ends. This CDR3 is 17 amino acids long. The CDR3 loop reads CASSSVQGTSGANVLTF. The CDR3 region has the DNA TGTGCCAGCTCATCTGTACAGGGAACCTCTGGGGCCAACGTCCTGACTTTC. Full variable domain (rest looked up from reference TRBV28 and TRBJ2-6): DVKVTQSSRYLVKRTGEKVFLECVQDMDHENMFWYRQDPGLGLRLIYFSYDVKMKEKGDIPEGYSVSREKKERFSLILESASTNQTSMYLCASSSVQGTSGANVLTFGAGSRLTVL.

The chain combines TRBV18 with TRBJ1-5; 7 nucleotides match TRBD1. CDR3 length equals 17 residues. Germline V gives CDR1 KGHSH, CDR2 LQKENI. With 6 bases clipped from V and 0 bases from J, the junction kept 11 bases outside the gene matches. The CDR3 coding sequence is TGTGCCAGCTCTCTGACAGGGCCTACGAATAGCAATCAGCCCCAGCATTTT. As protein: CASSLTGPTNSNQPQHF.

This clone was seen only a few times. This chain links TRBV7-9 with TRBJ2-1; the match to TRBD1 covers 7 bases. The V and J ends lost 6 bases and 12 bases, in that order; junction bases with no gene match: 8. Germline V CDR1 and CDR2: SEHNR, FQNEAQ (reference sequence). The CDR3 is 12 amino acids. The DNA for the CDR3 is TGTGCCAGCAGTTCTCAGGGGGACCTGCAGTTCTTC. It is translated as CASSSQGDLQFF.

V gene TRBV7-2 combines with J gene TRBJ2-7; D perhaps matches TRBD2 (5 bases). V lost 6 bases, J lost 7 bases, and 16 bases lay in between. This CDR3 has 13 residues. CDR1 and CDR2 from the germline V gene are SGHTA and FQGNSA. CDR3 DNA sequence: TGTGCCAGCAGTTCGCTCCTAGGACTTGAGCAGTACTTC. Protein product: CASSSLLGLEQYF.

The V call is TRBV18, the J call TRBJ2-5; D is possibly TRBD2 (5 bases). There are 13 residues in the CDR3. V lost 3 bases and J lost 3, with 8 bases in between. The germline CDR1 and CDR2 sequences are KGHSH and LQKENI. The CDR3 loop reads CASSPDWKETQYF. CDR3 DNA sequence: TGTGCCAGCTCACCGGACTGGAAAGAGACCCAGTACTTC.

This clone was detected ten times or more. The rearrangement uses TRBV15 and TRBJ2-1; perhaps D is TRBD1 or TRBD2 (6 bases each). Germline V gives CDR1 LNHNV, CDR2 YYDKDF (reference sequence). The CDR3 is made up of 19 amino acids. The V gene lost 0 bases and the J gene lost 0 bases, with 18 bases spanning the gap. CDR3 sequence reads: CATSRDNPGGTFSYNEQFF. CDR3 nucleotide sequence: TGTGCCACCAGCAGAGATAACCCTGGGGGGACATTCTCCTACAATGAGCAGTTCTTC.

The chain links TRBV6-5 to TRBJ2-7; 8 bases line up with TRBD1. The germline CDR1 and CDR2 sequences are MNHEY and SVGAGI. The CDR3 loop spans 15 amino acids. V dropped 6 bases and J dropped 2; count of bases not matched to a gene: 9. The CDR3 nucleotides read TGTGCCAGCAGGCTAAGACAGGGGAGTACCTACGAGCAGTACTTC. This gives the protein CASRLRQGSTYEQYF.

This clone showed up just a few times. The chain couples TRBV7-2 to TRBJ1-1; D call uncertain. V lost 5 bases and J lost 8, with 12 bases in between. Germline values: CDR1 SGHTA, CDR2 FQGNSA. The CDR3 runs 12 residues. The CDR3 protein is CASSRTSGEAFF. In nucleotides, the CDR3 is TGTGCCAGCAGCCGCACCAGCGGGGAAGCTTTCTTT.

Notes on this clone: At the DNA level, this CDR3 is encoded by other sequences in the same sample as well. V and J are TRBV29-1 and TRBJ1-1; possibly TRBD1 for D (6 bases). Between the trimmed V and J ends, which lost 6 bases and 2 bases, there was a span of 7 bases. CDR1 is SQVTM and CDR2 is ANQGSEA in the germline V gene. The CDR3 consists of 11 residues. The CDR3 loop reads CSVQGNTEAFF. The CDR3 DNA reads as TGCAGCGTACAGGGAAACACTGAAGCTTTCTTT.

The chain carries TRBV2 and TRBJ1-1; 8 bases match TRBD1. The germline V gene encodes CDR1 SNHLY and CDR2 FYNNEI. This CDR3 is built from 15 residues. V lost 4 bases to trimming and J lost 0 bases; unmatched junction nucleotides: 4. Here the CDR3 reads CASSGRQGMNTEAFF. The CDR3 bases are TGTGCCAGCAGTGGAAGACAGGGGATGAACACTGAAGCTTTCTTT.

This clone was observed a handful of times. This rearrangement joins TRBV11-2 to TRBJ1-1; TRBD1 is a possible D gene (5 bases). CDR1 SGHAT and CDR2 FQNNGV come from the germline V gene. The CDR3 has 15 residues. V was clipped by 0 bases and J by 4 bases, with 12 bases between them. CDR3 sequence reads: CASSLEQVGTTEAFF. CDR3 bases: TGTGCCAGCAGCTTAGAACAGGTGGGAACCACTGAAGCTTTCTTT.

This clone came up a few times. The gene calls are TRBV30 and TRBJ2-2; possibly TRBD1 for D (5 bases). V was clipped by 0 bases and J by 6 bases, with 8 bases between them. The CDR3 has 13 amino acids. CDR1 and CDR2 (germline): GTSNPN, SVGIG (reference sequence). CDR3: CAWSVRGPGELFF. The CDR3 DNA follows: TGTGCCTGGAGTGTTAGGGGTCCCGGGGAGCTGTTTTTT.

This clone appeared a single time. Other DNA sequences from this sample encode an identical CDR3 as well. CDR3 DNA sequence: TGTGCCTGGAGTGTAGGGAACACTGAAGCTTTCTTT. It codes for CAWSVGNTEAFF. The chain employs TRBV30 and TRBJ1-1, with D hard to call. From germline, CDR1 is GTSNPN and CDR2 SVGIG (reference sequence). With 0 bases removed from V and 1 base from J, the gap between germline ends came to 3 bases. This CDR3 region has 12 residues.

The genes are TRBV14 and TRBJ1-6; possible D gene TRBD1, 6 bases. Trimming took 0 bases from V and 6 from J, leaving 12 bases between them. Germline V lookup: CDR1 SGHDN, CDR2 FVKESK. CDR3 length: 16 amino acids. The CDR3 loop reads CASSQETSRGNSPLHF. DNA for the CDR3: TGTGCCAGCAGCCAAGAAACAAGCAGGGGTAATTCACCCCTCCACTTT.